The clone carrying this T cell receptor (beta chain) was observed a handful of times. The entry originates in a study of control samples from healthy donors and cancer patients. V was trimmed by 3 bases and J by 4 bases, leaving 14 bases between them. Germline V gene lookup returns CDR1 SGHDT and CDR2 YYEEEE. The CDR3 is made up of 15 amino acids. Here immunoSEQ multiplex PCR was the method, and the copy in TCRdb shows in-frame clones only, minus some. This table has some 130,000 clones, about 92% appearing once. This sequence joins TRBV5-6 and TRBJ1-5; tentatively, D is TRBD1 (5 bases). The sequence came from a woman between 45 and 60 years old in good health. Specimen: blood. The CDR3 is CASSSWGTVNQPQHF. CDR3 DNA: TGTGCCAGCAGCTCCTGGGGGACGGTAAATCAGCCCCAGCATTTT.